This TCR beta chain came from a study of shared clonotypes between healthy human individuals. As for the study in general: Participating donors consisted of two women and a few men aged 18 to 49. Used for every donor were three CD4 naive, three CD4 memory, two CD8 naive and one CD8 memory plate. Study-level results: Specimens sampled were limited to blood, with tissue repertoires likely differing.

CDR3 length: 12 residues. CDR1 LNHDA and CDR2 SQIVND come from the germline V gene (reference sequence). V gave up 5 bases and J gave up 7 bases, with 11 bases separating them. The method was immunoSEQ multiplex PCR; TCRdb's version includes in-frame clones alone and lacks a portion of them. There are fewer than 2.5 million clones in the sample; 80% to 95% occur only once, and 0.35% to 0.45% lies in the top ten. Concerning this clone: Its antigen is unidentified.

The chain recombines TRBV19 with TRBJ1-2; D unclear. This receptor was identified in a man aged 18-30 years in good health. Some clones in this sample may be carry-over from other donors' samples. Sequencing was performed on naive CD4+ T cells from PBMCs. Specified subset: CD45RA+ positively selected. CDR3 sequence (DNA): TGTGCCAGTAGTCCCGACCAGGCTGGCTACACCTTC. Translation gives CASSPDQAGYTF.